The 26 T cell receptor beta chains below all came from one sample that was sequenced in a study of tumor-infiltrating lymphocytes in localized non-small cell lung cancer. Clones were read by immunoSEQ multiplex PCR, and TCRdb kept only the in-frame ones, dropping some. The sample contains about 24,000 clones, approximately 64% of which appear only once. Sequenced material: lung tumor tissue. The receptors originated from a human donor with non-small cell lung cancer.

The chain carries TRBV11-1 and TRBJ2-4, with 7 bases lining up with TRBD2. CDR1 and CDR2 (germline): SGHAT, FQDESV (reference sequence). There are 13 residues in the CDR3. Trimming took 1 base from V and 9 from J; bases not matched to a gene: 3. CDR3 DNA: TGTGCCAGCAGCTTAGTCGGGGAGGGCATTCAGTACTTC. It yields the protein CASSLVGEGIQYF.

J is TRBJ2-7 and V is TRBV20-1; TRBD1 matches at 7 bases. CDR3 length equals 11 residues. With V trimmed by 6 bases and J by 4 bases, 3 bases remained unmatched. Looked up from germline, CDR1 is DFQATT and CDR2 is SNEGSKA (reference sequence). CDR3 region: CSAADRYEQYF. The CDR3 nucleotides read TGCAGTGCAGCGGACAGGTACGAGCAGTACTTC.

The gene calls are TRBV2 and TRBJ2-3; the D call may be TRBD1 or TRBD2 (5 bases each). V lost 6 bases and J 2 bases, leaving 12 bases between the germline ends. The CDR3 is made up of 14 amino acids. Looked up from germline, CDR1 is SNHLY and CDR2 is FYNNEI. CDR3 residues: CASRGPAVTDTQYF. The CDR3 nucleotides are TGTGCCAGCAGGGGACCGGCAGTCACAGATACGCAGTATTTT.

This clone turned up a few times. V and J are TRBV11-2 and TRBJ1-1, with a weak D call TRBD1 (6 bases). The CDR3 is made up of 15 amino acids. The germline gives CDR1 SGHAT, CDR2 FQNNGV. Trimming removed 4 bases at V and 5 bases at J, with 17 bases between. CDR3 bases: TGTGCCAGCAGCTACGACCCTCCAGGGGAAACTGAAGCTTTCTTT. Translation: CASSYDPPGETEAFF.

J is TRBJ2-7 and V is TRBV4-1; TRBD1 might be the D (6 bases). The CDR3 consists of 15 residues. Trimming removed 4 bases from V and 7 bases from J, with 20 bases in between. Germline CDR1 and CDR2: MGHRA and YSYEKL. CDR3 DNA sequence: TGCGCCAGCAGCCTCGAACCGACAGGCAGTGGGGAGCAGTACTTC. This translates into CASSLEPTGSGEQYF.

The gene calls are TRBV6-1 and TRBJ1-2; D is unresolved. The CDR3 is made up of 15 amino acids. V shed 6 bases and J shed 4 bases, with 18 bases lying between them. Per germline, CDR1 MNHNS and CDR2 SASEGT. The CDR3 is CASRRDGEGIYGYTF. CDR3 nucleotides: TGTGCCAGCAGGCGAGACGGTGAAGGGATCTATGGCTACACCTTC.

Relative to its sample, this clone is medium-sized. J is TRBJ2-7 and V is TRBV11-2; weak D call: TRBD1 (6 bases). The germline V and J ends were trimmed by 3 bases and 2 bases, with 14 bases remaining between them. The CDR3 consists of 15 residues. The germline V gene has CDR1 SGHAT and CDR2 FQNNGV. Written as DNA, the CDR3 is TGTGCCAGCAGCTTCCATGGGACACCGACCTACGAGCAGTACTTC. This translates into CASSFHGTPTYEQYF.

V is TRBV21-1 and J is TRBJ1-2. TRBV21-1 is a pseudogene locus. The length of the CDR3 is 11 residues. The DNA of the CDR3 is TGTGCCAGGAGATACATCATTGGCTACACCTTC. It is translated as CARRYIIGYTF.

The chain is built from TRBV13 and TRBJ2-7; TRBD1 matches 8 bases. This CDR3 spans 14 amino acids. The trim removed 6 bases at V and 3 bases at J, leaving 7 bases unmatched. Germline V CDR1 and CDR2: PRHDT, FYEKMQ (reference sequence). The CDR3 spells CASSQNRGNYEQYF. CDR3 nucleotides: TGTGCCAGCAGTCAGAACAGGGGGAACTACGAGCAGTACTTC.

The chain carries TRBV5-1 and TRBJ2-7; D call uncertain. Germline loops: CDR1 SGHRS, CDR2 YFSETQ. The CDR3 is made up of 14 amino acids. Trimming cost V 0 bases and J 5 bases, with 12 bases left between them. For the CDR3, the DNA is TGCGCCAGCAGCTTGGGGGTCCTCCCCCACGAGCAGTACTTC. It yields the protein CASSLGVLPHEQYF.

The chain recombines TRBV5-1 with TRBJ1-3; D is possibly TRBD1 (6 bases). The length of the CDR3 is 14 residues. V lost 3 bases and J lost 4, with 11 bases in between. CDR1 and CDR2 from the germline V gene are SGHRS and YFSETQ. The CDR3 reads CASSSQGTGNTIYF. DNA for the CDR3: TGCGCCAGCAGCTCCCAGGGGACGGGAAACACCATATATTTT.

Regarding this clone: The germline gene is not matched at one end of the junction; a read error may be the cause. V gene TRBV7-2 combines with J gene TRBJ1-5; 7 bases line up with TRBD1. The CDR3 runs to 11 residues. Germline assignment: CDR1 SGHTA and CDR2 FQGNSA. The CDR3 loop reads CLQGSNQPQHF. The CDR3 DNA reads TGCTTACAGGGGTCCAATCAGCCCCAGCATTTT.

The chain is built from TRBV5-1 and TRBJ2-7; TRBD1 agrees at 10 bases. The length of the CDR3 is 16 residues. V lost 4 bases to trimming and J lost 1 base; unmatched junction nucleotides: 8. Germline CDR1 and CDR2: SGHRS and YFSETQ. This CDR3 is CASSPQGQGVSYEQYF. The DNA of the CDR3 is TGCGCCAGCAGCCCGCAAGGACAGGGGGTTTCCTACGAGCAGTACTTC.

The CDR3 DNA reads TGTGCCAGCAGTTTAGGGCTCCTCCGGACAGGGAGTTCCAATCAGCCCCAGCATTTT. Translation: CASSLGLLRTGSSNQPQHF. The V call is TRBV28, the J call TRBJ1-5, with 8 bases aligning to TRBD1. The germline V gene has CDR1 MDHEN and CDR2 SYDVKM. The V and J ends lost 2 bases and 3 bases, in that order; junction bases with no gene match: 15. This CDR3 has 19 amino acids.

This chain links TRBV5-1 with TRBJ1-2; 11 bases are shared with TRBD1. CDR1 and CDR2 (germline): SGHRS, YFSETQ. With 4 bases clipped from V and 7 bases from J, the junction kept 6 bases outside the gene matches. The CDR3 loop spans 14 amino acids. The CDR3 sequence: CASSTGQGARGYTF. The CDR3 coding sequence is TGCGCCAGCAGCACAGGACAGGGGGCTCGTGGCTACACCTTC.

J is TRBJ2-1 and V is TRBV5-1, with 9 bases aligning to TRBD1. The CDR3 is 13 amino acids. Looked up from germline, CDR1 is SGHRS and CDR2 is YFSETQ. The V gene end was trimmed by 4 bases and the J gene end by 8 bases; junction bases not matched to a gene: 4. The DNA for the CDR3 is TGCGCCAGCAGCGTGGACAGGGGTGATGAGCAGTTCTTC. This gives the protein CASSVDRGDEQFF. Full variable domain (outside the CDR3, taken from reference TRBV5-1 and TRBJ2-1): KAGVTQTPRYLIKTRGQQVTLSCSPISGHRSVSWYQQTPGQGLQFLFEYFSETQRNKGNFPGRFSGRQFSNSRSEMNVSTLELGDSALYLCASSVDRGDEQFFGPGTRLTVL.

This clone was observed a few times. The chain carries TRBV6-5 and TRBJ1-1; no reliable D call. This CDR3 is built from 14 residues. V was cut by 1 base and J by 4 bases, with 10 bases left in between. Germline-derived CDR1 and CDR2 are MNHEY and SVGAGI. CDR3 sequence: CASSYFGDGTEAFF. The CDR3 coding sequence is TGTGCCAGCAGTTACTTTGGGGATGGCACTGAAGCTTTCTTT.

The chain employs TRBV7-2 and TRBJ2-7; 7 bases fit TRBD2. CDR3 size: 15 residues. J gave up 6 bases and V 1 base, and 9 bases lay outside the gene matches. The germline V gene has CDR1 SGHTA and CDR2 FQGNSA. CDR3 protein: CASSLDGGGPFEQYF. The DNA for the CDR3 is TGTGCCAGCAGCTTAGATGGGGGAGGGCCCTTCGAGCAGTACTTC.

The J gene is TRBJ1-2, the V gene TRBV5-4; the D is unclear. The CDR3 runs to 12 residues. The germline V gene has CDR1 SGHNT and CDR2 YYREEE (reference sequence). V lost 4 bases, J lost 8 bases, and 12 bases lay in between. The CDR3: CASSPAGVGYTF. CDR3 sequence (DNA): TGTGCCAGCAGCCCGGCCGGGGTAGGCTACACCTTC.

This chain's CDR3 is CAISEDRAIETQYF. Written as DNA, the CDR3 is TGTGCCATCAGTGAGGACAGGGCTATAGAGACCCAGTACTTC. The chain joins TRBV10-3 to TRBJ2-5; 7 bases are a match to TRBD1. The V gene end was trimmed by 2 bases and the J gene end by 4 bases; junction bases not matched to a gene: 4. The CDR3 runs to 14 residues. Germline CDR1 reads ENHRY; CDR2 reads SYGVKD.

This clone is medium-sized by share. The V call is TRBV2, the J call TRBJ2-5; the D gene is possibly TRBD1 (5 bases). The germline V gene encodes CDR1 SNHLY and CDR2 FYNNEI. Trimming took 4 bases from V and 7 from J, leaving 13 bases between them. This CDR3 is 13 amino acids long. CDR3 amino acids: CASSVGAEATQYF. CDR3 nucleotides: TGTGCCAGCAGTGTAGGGGCTGAAGCGACCCAGTACTTC.

The chain uses TRBV11-3 and TRBJ2-1; maybe TRBD2 (7 bases). The V end lost 0 bases, the J end lost 10 bases, and 13 bases lay between the germline ends. The CDR3 runs to 14 residues. Germline values: CDR1 SGHNT, CDR2 YENEEA. The CDR3 sequence: CASSLDIGGGEQFF. CDR3 DNA: TGTGCCAGCAGCTTAGATATAGGGGGAGGGGAGCAGTTCTTC. Full variable domain (missing parts from reference TRBV11-3 and TRBJ2-1): EAGVVQSPRYKIIEKKQPVAFWCNPISGHNTLYWYLQNLGQGPELLIRYENEEAVDDSQLPKDRFSAERLKGVDSTLKIQPAELGDSAVYLCASSLDIGGGEQFFGPGTRLTVL.

For this clone: Other nucleotide sequences from this sample produce the same CDR3. The chain joins TRBV19 to TRBJ1-5; 7 nucleotides agree with TRBD1. CDR3 length: 15 amino acids. V lost 5 bases and J lost 5; bases outside the gene matches: 9. From germline, CDR1 is LNHDA and CDR2 SQIVND (reference sequence). In DNA, the CDR3 is TGTGCCAGTAGTTTACACAGGGGTGGTGATCAGCCCCAGCATTTT. Translated, it gives CASSLHRGGDQPQHF. Together with reference TRBV19 and TRBJ1-5, the CDR3 gives the full variable domain: DGGITQSPKYLFRKEGQNVTLSCEQNLNHDAMYWYRQDPGQGLRLIYYSQIVNDFQKGDIAEGYSVSREKKESFPLTVTSAQKNPTAFYLCASSLHRGGDQPQHFGDGTRLSIL.

This clone was counted only a few times. The chain employs TRBV29-1 and TRBJ1-1; the D is unclear. This CDR3 contains 12 residues. Trimming pared 5 bases from V and 5 bases from J, leaving 12 bases between. Germline values: CDR1 SQVTM, CDR2 ANQGSEA. The CDR3 DNA is TGCAGCGTTAGGGCACGAGGAACTGAAGCTTTCTTT. Protein: CSVRARGTEAFF.

V usage is TRBV6-1 and J usage is TRBJ2-7, with 7 bases identical to TRBD1. CDR1 MNHNS and CDR2 SASEGT come from the germline V gene. The CDR3 runs 13 residues. After removal of 5 bases from V and 2 bases from J, the junction contained 3 bases not matched to a gene. CDR3 nucleotides: TGTGCCAGCAGTAGGGGACAGACCTACGAGCAGTACTTC. Protein: CASSRGQTYEQYF.

This sequence joins TRBV30 and TRBJ2-3; D is unresolved. The CDR3 runs 17 residues. Trimming took 0 bases from V and 0 from J, leaving 16 bases between them. Germline V lookup: CDR1 GTSNPN, CDR2 SVGIG (reference sequence). Here the CDR3 reads CAWSVRGTAASTDTQYF. In DNA, the CDR3 is TGTGCCTGGAGTGTACGAGGAACAGCAGCTAGCACAGATACGCAGTATTTT. The full variable domain, in which reference TRBV30 and TRBJ2-3 provide the parts outside the CDR3, is SQTIHQWPATLVQPVGSPLSLECTVEGTSNPNLYWYRQAAGRGLQLLFYSVGIGQISSEVPQNLSASRPQDRQFILSSKKLLLSDSGFYLCAWSVRGTAASTDTQYFGPGTRLTVL.